The rows below give T cell receptor beta chains drawn from one sample of a study of blood T cell repertoires in COVID-19. The method was immunoSEQ multiplex PCR; TCRdb's version includes in-frame clones alone and lacks a portion of them. Of 250,000 to 300,000 clones in the sample, roughly nine tenths are singletons; the top ten hold about 3.5%. Source material: peripheral blood. These receptors originate from a man younger than 35 with active or convalescent COVID-19. Each CDR3 is given with its conserved first and last residue. Each record gives: D gene, J gene, clone size, V gene, CDR3 DNA, CDR3 protein. The D gene is left open where the match is weak. The size of a clone is reported for some rows only, either as once, few or many, or as a class for expanded clones.

d_gene: -
j_gene: TRBJ2-3
abundance: -
v_gene: TRBV5-1
CDR3nt: TGCGCCAGCAGCTTGCTAGGGGCGGATGGATATACGCAGTATTTT
CDR3aa: CASSLLGADGYTQYF

d_gene: TRBD2
j_gene: TRBJ2-7
abundance: -
v_gene: TRBV4-3
CDR3nt: TGCGCCAGCAGCTCCCTACTAGCGGGTTACGAGCAGTACTTC
CDR3aa: CASSSLLAGYEQYF

d_gene: -
j_gene: TRBJ1-5
abundance: -
v_gene: TRBV7-3
CDR3nt: TGTGCCAGCAGCACGAGGCAGCCCCAGCATTTT
CDR3aa: CASSTRQPQHF

d_gene: TRBD1
j_gene: TRBJ1-2
abundance: -
v_gene: TRBV11-2
CDR3nt: TGTGCCAGCAGCTCGACAGACAGGGGGCATGGCTACACCTTC
CDR3aa: CASSSTDRGHGYTF

d_gene: -
j_gene: TRBJ1-4
abundance: -
v_gene: TRBV19
CDR3nt: TGTGCCAGTAGTATAGCATGGGCACAGGGTACGGAAAAACTGTTTTTT
CDR3aa: CASSIAWAQGTEKLFF

d_gene: -
j_gene: TRBJ1-2
abundance: -
v_gene: TRBV9
CDR3nt: TGTGCCAGCAGCCTATCTGAGATAGGGGCAGGGGGCTACACCTTC
CDR3aa: CASSLSEIGAGGYTF

d_gene: -
j_gene: TRBJ2-1
abundance: -
v_gene: TRBV5-1
CDR3nt: TGCGCCAGCAGCTTGCTGGCTGGCTCCTACAATGAGCAGTTCTTC
CDR3aa: CASSLLAGSYNEQFF

d_gene: TRBD1
j_gene: TRBJ1-1
abundance: -
v_gene: TRBV27
CDR3nt: TGTGCCAGCAGGGCCGGACAGGGGAAGAACACTGAAGCTTTCTTT
CDR3aa: CASRAGQGKNTEAFF

d_gene: -
j_gene: TRBJ2-7
abundance: -
v_gene: TRBV6-5
CDR3nt: TGTGCCAGCAGCCTGGACAGCCAGTTATACGAGCAGTACTTC
CDR3aa: CASSLDSQLYEQYF

d_gene: -
j_gene: TRBJ1-1
abundance: -
v_gene: TRBV4-3
CDR3nt: TGCGCCAGCAGCCAAGACGCGGGGATCACTGAAGCTTTCTTT
CDR3aa: CASSQDAGITEAFF

d_gene: -
j_gene: TRBJ2-5
abundance: -
v_gene: TRBV21-1
CDR3nt: TGTGCCAGCAGCCTCTGGGGGGGGTACCAAGAGACCCAGTACTTC
CDR3aa: CASSLWGGYQETQYF

d_gene: -
j_gene: TRBJ2-7
abundance: few
v_gene: TRBV7-9
CDR3nt: TGTGCCAGCAGCCTGTCCTACGAGCAGTACTTC
CDR3aa: CASSLSYEQYF

d_gene: -
j_gene: TRBJ1-5
abundance: -
v_gene: TRBV12-3/TRBV12-4
CDR3nt: TGTGCCAGCAGCGGAGGGGTTAATCAGCCCCAGCATTTT
CDR3aa: CASSGGVNQPQHF

d_gene: -
j_gene: TRBJ1-1
abundance: -
v_gene: TRBV6-2/TRBV6-3
CDR3nt: TGTGCCAGCAGTTACCCTGACACTGAAGCTTTCTTT
CDR3aa: CASSYPDTEAFF

d_gene: -
j_gene: TRBJ1-2
abundance: -
v_gene: TRBV15
CDR3nt: TGTGCCACCAGCAGAGATCGGACTGGCCTCTTTGGCTACACCTTC
CDR3aa: CATSRDRTGLFGYTF

d_gene: TRBD2
j_gene: TRBJ2-1
abundance: -
v_gene: TRBV4-3
CDR3nt: TGCGCCAGCAGCCAAGGTAGCGGGGAGTCGAGCAATGAGCAGTTCTTC
CDR3aa: CASSQGSGESSNEQFF

d_gene: -
j_gene: TRBJ1-1
abundance: once
v_gene: TRBV18
CDR3nt: TGTGCCAGCTTTACTCAGAACACTGAAGCTTTCTTT
CDR3aa: CASFTQNTEAFF

d_gene: -
j_gene: TRBJ1-4
abundance: -
v_gene: TRBV27
CDR3nt: TGTGCCAGCAGCGGACCGGGACAAGGTGAAAAACTGTTTTTT
CDR3aa: CASSGPGQGEKLFF

d_gene: TRBD2
j_gene: TRBJ2-5
abundance: -
v_gene: TRBV12-3/TRBV12-4
CDR3nt: TGTGCCAGCAGTTGGACTAGCGTTGAGACCCAGTACTTC
CDR3aa: CASSWTSVETQYF

d_gene: TRBD1
j_gene: TRBJ2-5
abundance: once
v_gene: TRBV28
CDR3nt: TGTGCCAGCAGTTTGGAGGCCCATGACAGGGCAAAAGAGACCCAGTACTTC
CDR3aa: CASSLEAHDRAKETQYF

d_gene: -
j_gene: TRBJ2-1
abundance: once
v_gene: TRBV6-2/TRBV6-3
CDR3nt: TGTGCCAGCAGTTTCCCCTCTCGCGGCTGGGCTACTAGCTCCTACAATGAGCAGTTCTTC
CDR3aa: CASSFPSRGWATSSYNEQFF

d_gene: -
j_gene: TRBJ1-5
abundance: -
v_gene: TRBV12-3/TRBV12-4
CDR3nt: TGTGCCAGCAGTTTTCCGGGTCAGCCCCAGCATTTT
CDR3aa: CASSFPGQPQHF

d_gene: TRBD1
j_gene: TRBJ1-1
abundance: -
v_gene: TRBV6-5
CDR3nt: TGTGCCAGCAGACCGACAGGGATGAGCACTGAAGCTTTCTTT
CDR3aa: CASRPTGMSTEAFF

d_gene: -
j_gene: TRBJ1-2
abundance: few
v_gene: TRBV7-9
CDR3nt: TGTGCCAGCAGCCCTCCCCTCTTTAGCACCCTATCTTATGGCTACACCTTC
CDR3aa: CASSPPLFSTLSYGYTF